This T cell receptor (beta chain) was obtained from a study of cytomegalovirus exposure and HLA in healthy donors. Overall study results and limits: According to an earlier analysis, most TCR beta V segments yielded productive rearrangements about 87% or about 30% of the time. The study assumed roughly uniform donor sequencing depth for presence/absence analyses. Clonal expansion, a later analysis showed, was greater in HLA-associated TCR beta chains than in equally common others. A later analysis linked a missense DCLRE1C variant to TCR beta V- and J-gene trimming.

After removal of 0 bases from V and 6 bases from J, the junction contained 5 bases not matched to a gene. Per germline, CDR1 MNHNS and CDR2 SASEGT. This CDR3 is 16 amino acids long. Primers: 60 Vbeta forward and 13 Jbeta reverse. Using immunoSEQ multiplex PCR, the repertoire was profiled, and TCRdb retains in-frame clones only, with some absent. The data hold fewer than 150,000 clones, with about 61% observed a single time. Notes on this clone: Its antigen is not identified.

Material for sequencing was PBMCs. The rearrangement joins TRBV6-1 to TRBJ1-5, with 10 nucleotides matching TRBD1. This TCR was recovered from a man younger than 35 in good health and CMV-seropositive. CDR3: CASSEARQGAFQPQHF. DNA for the CDR3: TGTGCCAGCAGTGAAGCAAGACAGGGGGCTTTTCAGCCCCAGCATTTT.